This entry lists 8 T cell receptor beta chains sequenced from one sample in a study of T cells expressing NK-cell markers. From the 5' RACE reads, TCRdb lists one entry per CDR3 protein and no DNA. This repertoire includes 400,000 to 500,000 distinct CDR3 sequences. Sequenced input: blood T cells: a sorted CD56 or NKG2C T cell subset, CD4+ or CD8+ T cells, or bulk PBMC T cells (not recorded which). These receptor sequences come from a woman between 18 and 70 years old in good health.

The gene calls are TRBV9 and TRBJ2-1; the D call from TCRdb, TRBD2, cannot be confirmed without DNA. This CDR3 has 15 residues. Germline CDR1 reads SGDLS; CDR2 reads YYNGEE. CDR3 sequence: CASSVGGVAYNEQFF. Complete variable domain (other parts from reference TRBV9 and TRBJ2-1): DSGVTQTPKHLITATGQRVTLRCSPRSGDLSVYWYQQSLDQGLQFLIQYYNGEERAKGNILERFSAQQFPDLHSELNLSSLELGDSALYFCASSVGGVAYNEQFFGPGTRLTVL.

The chain couples TRBV6-5 to TRBJ2-3; as DNA is missing, the TRBD2 call by TCRdb cannot be tested. Germline V lookup: CDR1 MNHEY, CDR2 SVGAGI. CDR3 length: 16 amino acids. The CDR3 reads CASSYLAGVSTDTQYF.

This CDR3 is CASSLGGKETQYF. The chain has TRBV5-1 and TRBJ2-5. Looked up from germline, CDR1 is SGHRS and CDR2 is YFSETQ. There are 13 residues in the CDR3.

The CDR3 region is CASSQQGRSTDTQYF. This chain joins TRBV7-3 and TRBJ2-3. This CDR3 spans 15 amino acids. Germline-derived CDR1 and CDR2 are SGHTA and FQGTGA. The entire variable domain, with the rest obtained from reference TRBV7-3 and TRBJ2-3, is as follows: GAGVSQTPSNKVTEKGKYVELRCDPISGHTALYWYRQSLGQGPEFLIYFQGTGAADDSGLPNDRFFAVRPEGSVSTLKIQRTERGDSAVYLCASSQQGRSTDTQYFGPGTRLTVL.

The rearrangement uses TRBV18 and TRBJ2-3; TCRdb's D gene call, TRBD2, goes unchecked for lack of DNA. CDR1 and CDR2 from the germline V gene are KGHSH and LQKENI. CDR3 length: 14 amino acids. The CDR3 sequence: CASSPPLPTDTQYF.

The J gene is TRBJ2-5, the V gene TRBV10-3; no DNA is available, so the TRBD1 call from TCRdb remains unchecked. This CDR3 region has 15 residues. From germline, CDR1 is ENHRY and CDR2 SYGVKD. The CDR3 loop reads CAISKDRDPQETQYF.

J is TRBJ1-1 and V is TRBV12-3 or TRBV12-4; TCRdb names TRBD1, which stays unverified in the absence of DNA. The CDR3 is 15 amino acids. The CDR3 loop is CASSLQGWENTEAFF.

The chain joins TRBV6-1 to TRBJ2-3; TCRdb proposes TRBD2, but this gene call is untestable without DNA. The germline V gene encodes CDR1 MNHNS and CDR2 SASEGT. The length of the CDR3 is 15 residues. CDR3 amino acids: CASIGLAGGTDTQYF.